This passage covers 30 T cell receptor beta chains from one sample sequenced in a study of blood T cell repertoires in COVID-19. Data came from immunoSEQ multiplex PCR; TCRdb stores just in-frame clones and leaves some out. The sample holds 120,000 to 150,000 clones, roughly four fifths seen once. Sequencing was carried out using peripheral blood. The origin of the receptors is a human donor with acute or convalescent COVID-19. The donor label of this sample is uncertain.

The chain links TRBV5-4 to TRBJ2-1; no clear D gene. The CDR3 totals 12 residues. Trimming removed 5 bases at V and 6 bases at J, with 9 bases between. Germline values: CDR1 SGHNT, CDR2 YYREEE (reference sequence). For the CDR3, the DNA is TGTGCCAGCAGGTATAGCAGCAATGAGCAGTTCTTC. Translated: CASRYSSNEQFF.

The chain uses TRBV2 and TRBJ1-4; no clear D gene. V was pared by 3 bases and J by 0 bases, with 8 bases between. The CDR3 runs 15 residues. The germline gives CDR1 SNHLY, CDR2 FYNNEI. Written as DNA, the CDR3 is TGTGCCAGCAGTGACCAGGCCTCAACTAATGAAAAACTGTTTTTT. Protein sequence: CASSDQASTNEKLFF.

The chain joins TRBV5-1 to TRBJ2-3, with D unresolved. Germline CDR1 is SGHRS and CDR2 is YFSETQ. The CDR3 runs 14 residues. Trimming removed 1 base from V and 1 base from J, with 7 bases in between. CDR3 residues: CASSLTQGTDTQYF. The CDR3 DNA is TGCGCCAGCAGCTTGACGCAGGGCACAGATACGCAGTATTTT. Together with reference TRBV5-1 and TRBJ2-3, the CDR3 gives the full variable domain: KAGVTQTPRYLIKTRGQQVTLSCSPISGHRSVSWYQQTPGQGLQFLFEYFSETQRNKGNFPGRFSGRQFSNSRSEMNVSTLELGDSALYLCASSLTQGTDTQYFGPGTRLTVL.

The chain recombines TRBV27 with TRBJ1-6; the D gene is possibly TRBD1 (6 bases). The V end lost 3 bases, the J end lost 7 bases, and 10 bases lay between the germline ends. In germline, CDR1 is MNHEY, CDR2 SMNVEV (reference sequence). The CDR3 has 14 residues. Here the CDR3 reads CASSFGGRNSPLHF. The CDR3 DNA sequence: TGTGCCAGCAGTTTCGGGGGGCGCAATTCACCCCTCCACTTT.

The CDR3 spells CASTRRGETEAFF. The CDR3 DNA sequence: TGTGCCAGTACCCGCAGGGGAGAGACTGAAGCTTTCTTT. The chain couples TRBV19 to TRBJ1-1, with D possibly being TRBD1 (6 bases). Germline loops: CDR1 LNHDA, CDR2 SQIVND (reference sequence). This CDR3 is 13 amino acids long. V lost 7 bases, J lost 5 bases, and 14 bases lay in between.

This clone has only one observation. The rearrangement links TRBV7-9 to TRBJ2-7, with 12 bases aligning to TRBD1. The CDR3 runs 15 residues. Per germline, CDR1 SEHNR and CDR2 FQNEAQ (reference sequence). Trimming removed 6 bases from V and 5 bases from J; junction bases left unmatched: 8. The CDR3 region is CASRTGQGARNEQYF. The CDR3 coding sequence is TGTGCCAGCAGGACGGGACAGGGGGCGCGGAACGAGCAGTACTTC.

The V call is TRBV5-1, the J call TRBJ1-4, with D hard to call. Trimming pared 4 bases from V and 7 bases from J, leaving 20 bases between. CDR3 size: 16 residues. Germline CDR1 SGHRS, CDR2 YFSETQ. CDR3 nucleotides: TGCGCCAGCAGCCCCCGTCCGGCGGGCCCGAGTGAAAAACTGTTTTTT. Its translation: CASSPRPAGPSEKLFF.

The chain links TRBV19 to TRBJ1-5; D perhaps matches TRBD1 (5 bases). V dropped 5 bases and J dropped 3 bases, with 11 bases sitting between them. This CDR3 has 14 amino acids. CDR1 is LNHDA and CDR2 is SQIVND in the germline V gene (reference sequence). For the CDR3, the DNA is TGTGCCAGTAGTGGCGGGGGGACCAATCAGCCCCAGCATTTT. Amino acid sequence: CASSGGGTNQPQHF.

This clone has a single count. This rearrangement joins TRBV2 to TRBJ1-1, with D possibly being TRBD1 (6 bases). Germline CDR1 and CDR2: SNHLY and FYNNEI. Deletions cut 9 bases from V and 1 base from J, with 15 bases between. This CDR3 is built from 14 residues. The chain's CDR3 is CARGGRGKNTEAFF. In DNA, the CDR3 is TGTGCCAGAGGGGGTAGGGGGAAGAACACTGAAGCTTTCTTT.

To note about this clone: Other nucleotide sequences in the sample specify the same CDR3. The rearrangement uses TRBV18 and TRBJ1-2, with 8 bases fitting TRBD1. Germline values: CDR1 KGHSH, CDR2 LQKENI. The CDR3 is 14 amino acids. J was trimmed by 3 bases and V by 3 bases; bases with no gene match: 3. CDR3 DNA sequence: TGTGCCAGCTCACCGCTGGACAGGGACTATGGCTACACCTTC. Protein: CASSPLDRDYGYTF. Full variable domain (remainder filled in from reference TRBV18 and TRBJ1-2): NAGVMQNPRHLVRRRGQEARLRCSPMKGHSHVYWYRQLPEEGLKFMVYLQKENIIDESGMPKERFSAEFPKEGPSILRIQQVVRGDSAAYFCASSPLDRDYGYTFGSGTRLTVV.

The CDR3, as DNA: TGTGCCAGTCGAGGGGGTCAGTCTGGGGCCAACGTCCTGACTTTC. Its translation is CASRGGQSGANVLTF. The chain uses TRBV27 and TRBJ2-6; D possibly corresponds to TRBD1 (6 bases). Germline V lookup: CDR1 MNHEY, CDR2 SMNVEV (reference sequence). The CDR3 spans 15 residues. The V end was cut by 9 bases, the J end by 1 base, with 13 bases between. Full variable domain (outside the CDR3, taken from reference TRBV27 and TRBJ2-6): EAQVTQNPRYLITVTGKKLTVTCSQNMNHEYMSWYRQDPGLGLRQIYYSMNVEVTDKGDVPEGYKVSRKEKRNFPLILESPSPNQTSLYFCASRGGQSGANVLTFGAGSRLTVL.

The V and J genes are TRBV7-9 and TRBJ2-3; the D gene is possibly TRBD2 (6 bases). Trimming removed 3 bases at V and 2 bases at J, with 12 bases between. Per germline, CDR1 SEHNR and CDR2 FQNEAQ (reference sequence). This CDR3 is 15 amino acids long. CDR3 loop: CASSFGGAVTDTQYF. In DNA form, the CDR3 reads TGTGCCAGCAGCTTTGGCGGGGCAGTCACAGATACGCAGTATTTT. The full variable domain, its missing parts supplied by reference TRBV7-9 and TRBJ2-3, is DTGVSQNPRHKITKRGQNVTFRCDPISEHNRLYWYRQTLGQGPEFLTYFQNEAQLEKSRLLSDRFSAERPKGSFSTLEIQRTEQGDSAMYLCASSFGGAVTDTQYFGPGTRLTVL.

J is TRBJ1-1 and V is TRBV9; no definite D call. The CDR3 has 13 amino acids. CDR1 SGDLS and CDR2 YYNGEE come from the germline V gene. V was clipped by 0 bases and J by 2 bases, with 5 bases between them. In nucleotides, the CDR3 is TGTGCCAGCAGCGTAGGCAGTAACACTGAAGCTTTCTTT. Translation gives CASSVGSNTEAFF.

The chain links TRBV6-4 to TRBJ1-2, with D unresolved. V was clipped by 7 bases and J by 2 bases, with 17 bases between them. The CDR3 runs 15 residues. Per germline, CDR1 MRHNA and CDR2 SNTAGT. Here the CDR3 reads CASTILPGRNYGYTF. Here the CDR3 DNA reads TGTGCCAGCACCATCCTCCCAGGCAGGAACTATGGCTACACCTTC.

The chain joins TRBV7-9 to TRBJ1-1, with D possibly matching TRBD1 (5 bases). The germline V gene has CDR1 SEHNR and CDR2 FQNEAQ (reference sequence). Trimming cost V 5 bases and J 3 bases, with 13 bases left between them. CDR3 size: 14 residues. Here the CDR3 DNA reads TGTGCCAGCAGCCAATACGGGGGGGACACTGAAGCTTTCTTT. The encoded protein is CASSQYGGDTEAFF.

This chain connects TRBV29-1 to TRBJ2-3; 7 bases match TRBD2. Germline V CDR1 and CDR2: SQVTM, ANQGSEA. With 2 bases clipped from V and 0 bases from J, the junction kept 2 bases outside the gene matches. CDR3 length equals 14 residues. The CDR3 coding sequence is TGCAGCGTTGAACTAGCGGCTAGCACAGATACGCAGTATTTT. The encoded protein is CSVELAASTDTQYF.

CDR3 DNA: TGTGCCAGCAGTGAATACACTAGCGGGGTGAAAGATACGCAGTATTTT. Protein product: CASSEYTSGVKDTQYF. The chain joins TRBV6-1 to TRBJ2-3; TRBD2 matches at 10 bases. The V gene end was trimmed by 2 bases and the J gene end by 5 bases; junction bases not matched to a gene: 7. The germline V gene encodes CDR1 MNHNS and CDR2 SASEGT. The CDR3 covers 16 residues.

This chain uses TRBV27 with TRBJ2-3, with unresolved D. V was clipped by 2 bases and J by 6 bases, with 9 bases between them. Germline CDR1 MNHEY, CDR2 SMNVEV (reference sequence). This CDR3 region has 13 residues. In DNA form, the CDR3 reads TGTGCCAGCAGTTTAGGGCATAGGGATACGCAGTATTTT. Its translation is CASSLGHRDTQYF.

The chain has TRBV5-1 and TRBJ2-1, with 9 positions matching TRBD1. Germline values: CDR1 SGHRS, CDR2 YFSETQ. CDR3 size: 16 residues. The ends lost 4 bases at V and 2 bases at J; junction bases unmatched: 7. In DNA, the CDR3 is TGCGCCAGCAGCGCTACAGGGGGCTTAACCTACAATGAGCAGTTCTTC. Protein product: CASSATGGLTYNEQFF. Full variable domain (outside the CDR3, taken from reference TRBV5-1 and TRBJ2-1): KAGVTQTPRYLIKTRGQQVTLSCSPISGHRSVSWYQQTPGQGLQFLFEYFSETQRNKGNFPGRFSGRQFSNSRSEMNVSTLELGDSALYLCASSATGGLTYNEQFFGPGTRLTVL.

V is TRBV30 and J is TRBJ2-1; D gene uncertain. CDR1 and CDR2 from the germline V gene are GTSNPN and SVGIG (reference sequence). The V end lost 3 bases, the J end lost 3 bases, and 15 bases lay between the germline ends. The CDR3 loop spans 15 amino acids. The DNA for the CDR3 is TGTGCCTGGAGGAAGGTTAGCACGAACTACAATGAGCAGTTCTTC. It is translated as CAWRKVSTNYNEQFF.

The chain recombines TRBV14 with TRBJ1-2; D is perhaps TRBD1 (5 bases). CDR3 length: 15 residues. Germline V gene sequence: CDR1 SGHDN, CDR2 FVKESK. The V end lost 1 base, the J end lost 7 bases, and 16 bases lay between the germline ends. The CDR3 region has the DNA TGTGCCAGCAGCCAAGTTTTAGGAGGGGCGTTTGGCTACACCTTC. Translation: CASSQVLGGAFGYTF.

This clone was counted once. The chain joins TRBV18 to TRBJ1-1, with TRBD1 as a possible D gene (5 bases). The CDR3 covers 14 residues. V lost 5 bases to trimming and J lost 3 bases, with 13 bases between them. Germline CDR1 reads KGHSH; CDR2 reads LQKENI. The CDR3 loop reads CASSSRTTDTEAFF. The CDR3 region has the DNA TGTGCCAGCTCATCGAGGACAACGGACACTGAAGCTTTCTTT.

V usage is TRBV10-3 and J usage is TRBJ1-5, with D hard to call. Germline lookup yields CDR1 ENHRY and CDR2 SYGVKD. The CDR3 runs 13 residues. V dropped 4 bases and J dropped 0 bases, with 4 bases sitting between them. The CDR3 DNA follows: TGTGCCATCAGTGGCGTTAGCAATCAGCCCCAGCATTTT. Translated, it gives CAISGVSNQPQHF.

In DNA, the CDR3 is TGTGCCAGCAGCTTTGACAGCTCCTACGAGCAGTACTTC. It yields the protein CASSFDSSYEQYF. This sequence joins TRBV7-8 and TRBJ2-7; D may be TRBD1 (5 bases). Germline lookup yields CDR1 SGHVS and CDR2 FQNEAQ. Trimming took off 3 bases at V and 0 bases at J, with 6 bases between the two ends. This CDR3 is 13 amino acids long.

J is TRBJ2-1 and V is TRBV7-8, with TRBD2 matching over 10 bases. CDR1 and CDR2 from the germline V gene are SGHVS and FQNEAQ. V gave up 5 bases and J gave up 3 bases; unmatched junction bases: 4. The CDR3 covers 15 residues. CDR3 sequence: CASSKGLAYYNEQFF. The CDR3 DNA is TGTGCCAGCAGCAAGGGACTAGCGTACTACAATGAGCAGTTCTTC.

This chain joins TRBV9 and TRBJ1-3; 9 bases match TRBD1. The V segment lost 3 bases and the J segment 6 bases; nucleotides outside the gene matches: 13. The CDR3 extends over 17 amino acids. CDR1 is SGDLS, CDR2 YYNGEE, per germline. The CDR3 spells CASSEFPPGQGENTIYF. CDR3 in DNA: TGTGCCAGCAGCGAATTTCCTCCGGGACAGGGAGAAAACACCATATATTTT.

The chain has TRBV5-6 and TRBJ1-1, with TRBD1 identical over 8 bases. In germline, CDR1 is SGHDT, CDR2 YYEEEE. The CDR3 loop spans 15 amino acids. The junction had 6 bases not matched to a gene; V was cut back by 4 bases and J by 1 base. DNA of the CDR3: TGTGCCAGCAGCGTCAGGACAGGGACGAACACTGAAGCTTTCTTT. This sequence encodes CASSVRTGTNTEAFF. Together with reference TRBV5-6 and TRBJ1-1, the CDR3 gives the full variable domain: DAGVTQSPTHLIKTRGQQVTLRCSPKSGHDTVSWYQQALGQGPQFIFQYYEEEERQRGNFPDRFSGHQFPNYSSELNVNALLLGDSALYLCASSVRTGTNTEAFFGQGTRLTVV.

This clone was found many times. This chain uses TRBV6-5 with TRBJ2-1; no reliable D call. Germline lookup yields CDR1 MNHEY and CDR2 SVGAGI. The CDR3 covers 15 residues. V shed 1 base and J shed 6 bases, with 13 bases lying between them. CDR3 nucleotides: TGTGCCAGCAGTTACTTAGATGGGCTTCCCAATGAGCAGTTCTTC. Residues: CASSYLDGLPNEQFF.

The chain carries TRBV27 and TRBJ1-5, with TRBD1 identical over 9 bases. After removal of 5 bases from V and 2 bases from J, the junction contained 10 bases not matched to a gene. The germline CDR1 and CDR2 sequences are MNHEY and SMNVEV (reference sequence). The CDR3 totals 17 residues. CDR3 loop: CASSPGQGIIGNQPQHF. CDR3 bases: TGTGCCAGCAGTCCGGGACAGGGAATAATTGGCAATCAGCCCCAGCATTTT.

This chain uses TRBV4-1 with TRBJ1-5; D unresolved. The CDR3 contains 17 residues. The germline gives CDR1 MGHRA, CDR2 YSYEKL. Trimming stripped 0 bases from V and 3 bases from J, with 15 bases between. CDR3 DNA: TGCGCCAGCAGCCAAGATGCTGACCGCGGGTACAATCAGCCCCAGCATTTT. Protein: CASSQDADRGYNQPQHF.